Here is one T cell receptor beta chain with its context. The junction departs from the called germline gene at one end, perhaps through a read error. The sample originates from a study of T-cell reconstitution after alpha-beta-depleted transplantation in children. Unique molecular identifiers were built into the TCRbeta library. TCRdb re-derived calls from the PCR reads in MiXCR, one entry per CDR3 protein. Here the sample spans about 610,000 distinct CDR3 sequences, 10% to 13% being singletons. CDR3 size: 13 residues. CDR1 SQVTM and CDR2 ANQGSEA come from the germline V gene. This TCR was sampled from a human donor who donated a stem cell graft to a child with acute myeloid leukemia. The sample in question was PBMCs from the stem cell graft donor, obtained from the stem cell graft. The genes are TRBV29-1 and TRBJ2-2; 7 bases fit TRBD2. This CDR3 is CSAGATNTGELFF. In DNA, the CDR3 is TGTTCCGCGGGAGCCACGAACACCGGGGAGCTGTTTTTT.